This T cell receptor (beta chain) was retrieved from a study of blood T cell repertoires in COVID-19. The table came from immunoSEQ multiplex PCR; TCRdb's copy has only in-frame clones and leaves some out. The table has about 350,000 clones, 88% seen once; the top ten hold over 1%. Trimming shortened V by 7 bases and J by 7 bases, and 19 bases separated the two germline ends. The CDR3 contains 14 residues. Germline CDR1 and CDR2: SQVTM and ANQGSEA. Study members were between about 18 and 100 years old and lived in 25 or so US regions. All exposed participants met a person with COVID-19 within 2 weeks before entering the study.

This chain uses TRBV29-1 with TRBJ2-2; TRBD1 is a possible D gene (5 bases). This sequence was found in a woman aged 25 to 39 who had been exposed to COVID-19. What was sequenced was PBMCs or T cells enriched from blood (not recorded which). CDR3 region: CSASGAGRVGELFF. CDR3 nucleotides: TGCAGCGCAAGTGGGGCAGGAAGGGTCGGGGAGCTGTTTTTT.